Below are 27 T cell receptor beta chains sequenced from a single sample in a study of cytomegalovirus exposure and HLA in healthy donors. It was with 60 Vbeta and 13 Jbeta primers that the PCR ran. Measured with immunoSEQ multiplex PCR; TCRdb has only the in-frame clones, and not every one. Listed are more than 140,000 clones; over 2% falls within the top ten. Material for sequencing was PBMCs. The receptors come from a woman aged 18-29 years in good health and CMV-seronegative.

The chain uses TRBV5-4 and TRBJ2-6; 7 bases align to TRBD2. Germline CDR1 is SGHNT and CDR2 is YYREEE (reference sequence). CDR3 length: 16 residues. The V and J ends lost 4 bases and 1 base, in that order; junction bases with no gene match: 5. Here the CDR3 reads CASSVPAGSGANVLTF. CDR3 coding DNA: TGTGCCAGCAGCGTCCCAGCGGGGTCTGGGGCCAACGTCCTGACTTTC.

The chain is built from TRBV28 and TRBJ2-7; 14 nucleotides align to TRBD2. Per the germline V gene, CDR1 is MDHEN and CDR2 is SYDVKM. Trimming at V came to 1 base and at J to 0 bases, leaving 2 bases not matched to a gene. This CDR3 has 17 residues. The CDR3 protein is CASSLSGLAGDSYEQYF. DNA of the CDR3: TGTGCCAGCAGTTTATCGGGACTAGCGGGAGACTCCTACGAGCAGTACTTC. The full variable domain, its missing parts supplied by reference TRBV28 and TRBJ2-7, is DVKVTQSSRYLVKRTGEKVFLECVQDMDHENMFWYRQDPGLGLRLIYFSYDVKMKEKGDIPEGYSVSREKKERFSLILESASTNQTSMYLCASSLSGLAGDSYEQYFGPGTRLTVT.

The V gene is TRBV18, the J gene TRBJ2-7; 9 nucleotides align to TRBD1. Germline trimming cut 3 bases from V and 1 base from J; bases unmatched to any gene: 1. This CDR3 spans 14 amino acids. CDR1 is KGHSH and CDR2 is LQKENI in the germline V gene. As DNA, the CDR3 is TGTGCCAGCTCACCCGGACAGGGGTCCTACGAGCAGTACGTC. This translates into CASSPGQGSYEQYV.

The CDR3: CASSEQGSQPQHF. Written as DNA, the CDR3 is TGTGCCAGCAGCGAACAGGGTAGTCAGCCCCAGCATTTT. The gene calls are TRBV9 and TRBJ1-5; possibly TRBD1 for D (6 bases). This CDR3 comprises 13 residues. V lost 3 bases, J lost 6 bases, and 10 bases lay in between. The germline CDR1 and CDR2 sequences are SGDLS and YYNGEE.

The V and J genes are TRBV5-4 and TRBJ2-6; D may be TRBD1 (6 bases). CDR3 length: 17 residues. Germline V lookup: CDR1 SGHNT, CDR2 YYREEE (reference sequence). Trimming removed 3 bases from V and 2 bases from J, with 15 bases in between. CDR3: CASSSGQFLTGANVLTF. Written as DNA, the CDR3 is TGTGCCAGCAGCTCCGGACAGTTCTTAACTGGGGCCAACGTCCTGACTTTC.

V gene TRBV6-5 combines with J gene TRBJ1-3; D remains unclear. Germline lookup yields CDR1 MNHEY and CDR2 SVGAGI. Trimming pared 6 bases from V and 1 base from J, leaving 7 bases between. The CDR3 is 13 residues long. CDR3 in DNA: TGTGCCAGCAGCAGAGGGTCTGGAAACACCATATATTTT. It codes for CASSRGSGNTIYF.

J is TRBJ2-3 and V is TRBV6-6; D perhaps matches TRBD2 (6 bases). Germline V lookup: CDR1 MNHNY, CDR2 SVGAGI (reference sequence). Between the trimmed V and J ends, which lost 6 bases and 1 base, there was a span of 17 bases. The CDR3 has 16 residues. The CDR3 sequence: CASSHTSGGGTDTQYF. DNA of the CDR3: TGTGCCAGCAGCCACACCAGCGGAGGGGGCACAGATACGCAGTATTTT.

Comment on this clone: A junction end diverges from the germline sequence, so it may reflect a read error. This sequence joins TRBV7-7 and TRBJ2-5; TRBD1 agrees at 7 bases. CDR3 length: 13 amino acids. Germline V gives CDR1 SSHAT, CDR2 FNYEAQ (reference sequence). CDR3 DNA sequence: TGTGCTAGCAGCCGGGACAGAGGAGAGACCCAGTACTTC. Protein: CASSRDRGETQYF.

The chain joins TRBV4-3 to TRBJ2-3, with TRBD2 matching over 10 bases. The CDR3 runs 16 residues. V trimming: 0 bases; J trimming: 4 bases; junction bases outside the gene matches: 4. The germline CDR1 and CDR2 sequences are LGHNA and YSLEER. The DNA of the CDR3 is TGCGCCAGCAGCCAAGATGGGGGGACTAGCGCAGATACGCAGTATTTT. This translates into CASSQDGGTSADTQYF.

V is TRBV6-1 and J is TRBJ2-5, with 7 bases that match TRBD1. V was clipped by 7 bases and J by 2 bases; unmatched bases: 10. This CDR3 has 15 amino acids. The germline CDR1 and CDR2 sequences are MNHNS and SASEGT. CDR3 loop: CASTLDRVGQETQYF. The CDR3, as DNA: TGTGCCAGCACCCTAGACAGGGTGGGTCAAGAGACCCAGTACTTC.

The genes are TRBV23-1 and TRBJ1-2; tentatively, D is TRBD1 (6 bases). TRBV23-1 is classed as an ORF, of uncertain function. This CDR3 comprises 17 residues. V lost 1 base, J lost 7 bases, and 22 bases lay in between. CDR3 sequence: CASSQLGGIGPRVGYTF. The DNA of the CDR3 is TGCGCCAGCAGTCAATTAGGGGGAATAGGACCGAGGGTTGGCTACACCTTC.

The chain links TRBV9 to TRBJ2-1; D gene unclear. Trimming stripped 3 bases from V and 5 bases from J, with 6 bases between. Germline lookup yields CDR1 SGDLS and CDR2 YYNGEE. The CDR3 loop spans 12 amino acids. The CDR3 loop is CASSGQNNEQFF. In nucleotides, the CDR3 is TGTGCCAGCAGCGGGCAAAACAATGAGCAGTTCTTC.

The chain links TRBV9 to TRBJ1-2; no reliable D call. Germline V gene sequence: CDR1 SGDLS, CDR2 YYNGEE. Deletions cut 0 bases from V and 0 bases from J, with 12 bases between. The length of the CDR3 is 16 residues. CDR3 residues: CASSVGWAGTNYGYTF. The CDR3 DNA reads TGTGCCAGCAGCGTAGGTTGGGCAGGCACTAACTATGGCTACACCTTC.

The chain combines TRBV7-2 with TRBJ1-2; 9 bases are shared with TRBD1. V dropped 5 bases and J dropped 4; count of bases not matched to a gene: 5. Germline V gives CDR1 SGHTA, CDR2 FQGNSA. CDR3 size: 14 residues. The CDR3 protein is CASSPGQGVYGYTF. DNA of the CDR3: TGTGCCAGCAGCCCGGGACAGGGTGTCTATGGCTACACCTTC.

The V and J genes are TRBV5-1 and TRBJ2-5; maybe TRBD2 (7 bases). Trimming removed 2 bases from V and 5 bases from J, with 13 bases in between. Germline CDR1 SGHRS, CDR2 YFSETQ. This CDR3 contains 14 residues. CDR3 protein: CASSFGGQGETQYF. The CDR3 coding sequence is TGCGCCAGCAGCTTCGGGGGGCAAGGGGAGACCCAGTACTTC.

The V and J genes are TRBV6-1 and TRBJ1-1, with TRBD1 matching 11 bases. Trimming cost V 4 bases and J 1 base; bases outside gene matches: 8. Germline V gene lookup returns CDR1 MNHNS and CDR2 SASEGT. The length of the CDR3 is 17 residues. The CDR3, as DNA: TGTGCCAGCAGTGTGCGGACAGGGGGCATCACGAACACTGAAGCTTTCTTT. Protein: CASSVRTGGITNTEAFF.

The chain joins TRBV6-1 to TRBJ2-2; D perhaps matches TRBD2 (7 bases). V lost 2 bases and J lost 3, with 13 bases in between. This CDR3 has 16 residues. CDR1 and CDR2 (germline): MNHNS, SASEGT. CDR3 in amino acids: CASSEMGAGDTGELFF. The CDR3 DNA reads as TGTGCCAGCAGTGAAATGGGGGCGGGGGACACCGGGGAGCTGTTTTTT.

Notes on this clone: A junction end diverges from the germline sequence, so it may reflect a read error. This sequence joins TRBV5-4 and TRBJ2-2; TRBD1 is a possible D gene (6 bases). This CDR3 region has 15 residues. Germline CDR1 is SGHNT and CDR2 is YYREEE (reference sequence). CDR3 coding DNA: TGTGCCAGCAGCTCTAGTGGACAGAACCCCGGGGAGCTGTTTTTT. Translating gives CASSSSGQNPGELFF. The variable domain in full, with the rest retrieved from reference TRBV5-4 and TRBJ2-2, is ETGVTQSPTHLIKTRGQQVTLRCSSQSGHNTVSWYQQALGQGPQFIFQYYREEENGRGNFPPRFSGLQFPNYSSELNVNALELDDSALYLCASSSSGQNPGELFFGEGSRLTVL.

This rearrangement joins TRBV4-1 to TRBJ1-2, with 10 bases matching TRBD1. In germline, CDR1 is MGHRA, CDR2 YSYEKL. The length of the CDR3 is 16 residues. The ends lost 1 base at V and 5 bases at J; junction bases unmatched: 7. The CDR3: CASSQGVPGQGYGYTF. The CDR3 coding sequence is TGCGCCAGCAGCCAAGGGGTCCCGGGACAGGGGTATGGCTACACCTTC.

The chain employs TRBV19 and TRBJ1-3, with 7 positions matching TRBD1. J gave up 0 bases and V 5 bases, and 7 bases lay outside the gene matches. The CDR3 is 16 amino acids. Germline V gene sequence: CDR1 LNHDA, CDR2 SQIVND (reference sequence). This chain's CDR3 is CASSLGQSFSGNTIYF. The CDR3 DNA reads as TGTGCCAGTAGTTTGGGACAGTCGTTCTCTGGAAACACCATATATTTT.

The CDR3 loop is CASSPTKDSYEQYV. In DNA, the CDR3 is TGTGCCAGCAGCCCGACCAAGGACAGCTACGAGCAGTACGTC. V gene TRBV11-3 combines with J gene TRBJ2-7; a possible D gene is TRBD1 (6 bases). Germline loops: CDR1 SGHNT, CDR2 YENEEA. There are 14 residues in the CDR3. Trimming shortened V by 5 bases and J by 3 bases, and 14 bases separated the two germline ends.

This chain joins TRBV19 and TRBJ1-3, with D tentatively TRBD1 (5 bases). Per germline, CDR1 LNHDA and CDR2 SQIVND (reference sequence). CDR3 length: 14 residues. V lost 3 bases to trimming and J lost 0 bases, with 6 bases between them. CDR3 amino acids: CASSMGPSGNTIYF. The CDR3 DNA is TGTGCCAGTAGTATGGGGCCCTCTGGAAACACCATATATTTT.

DNA of the CDR3: TGTGCCAGCAGTTACGGGACAGGGGCGAACACTGAAGCTTTCTTT. It yields the protein CASSYGTGANTEAFF. The V and J genes are TRBV6-5 and TRBJ1-1; 10 nucleotides line up with TRBD1. This CDR3 region has 15 residues. J was trimmed by 1 base and V by 2 bases; bases with no gene match: 1. CDR1 MNHEY and CDR2 SVGAGI come from the germline V gene.

The V call is TRBV7-7, the J call TRBJ2-7; weak D call: TRBD2 (7 bases). Germline CDR1 SSHAT, CDR2 FNYEAQ (reference sequence). This CDR3 comprises 17 residues. The DNA of the CDR3 is TGTGCTAGCAGTCATTCGTGGGGGGGGACAAAAACCTACGAGCAGTACGTC. Protein sequence: CASSHSWGGTKTYEQYV.

The J gene is TRBJ2-5, the V gene TRBV7-2; D is undetermined. The germline CDR1 and CDR2 sequences are SGHTA and FQGNSA. The ends were cut back, 4 bases at V and 0 bases at J, with 9 bases in the middle. This CDR3 has 14 residues. CDR3 region: CASSSTVNQETQYF. CDR3 DNA: TGTGCCAGCAGCTCAACAGTAAACCAAGAGACCCAGTACTTC.

The chain is built from TRBV7-2 and TRBJ1-4; perhaps TRBD1 as D (5 bases). Per germline, CDR1 SGHTA and CDR2 FQGNSA. V lost 4 bases and J 6 bases, leaving 15 bases between the germline ends. CDR3 length equals 15 residues. The CDR3 DNA reads TGTGCCAGCAGCTCACAACGGACAAGGCATGAAAAACTGTTTTTT. This gives the protein CASSSQRTRHEKLFF.

This CDR3 is CASRRDREETQYF. As DNA, the CDR3 is TGCGCCAGCAGAAGGGACAGGGAAGAGACCCAGTACTTC. This sequence joins TRBV5-1 and TRBJ2-5, with TRBD1 matching over 9 bases. Germline V lookup: CDR1 SGHRS, CDR2 YFSETQ. CDR3 size: 13 residues. J gave up 3 bases and V 5 bases, and 2 bases lay outside the gene matches.